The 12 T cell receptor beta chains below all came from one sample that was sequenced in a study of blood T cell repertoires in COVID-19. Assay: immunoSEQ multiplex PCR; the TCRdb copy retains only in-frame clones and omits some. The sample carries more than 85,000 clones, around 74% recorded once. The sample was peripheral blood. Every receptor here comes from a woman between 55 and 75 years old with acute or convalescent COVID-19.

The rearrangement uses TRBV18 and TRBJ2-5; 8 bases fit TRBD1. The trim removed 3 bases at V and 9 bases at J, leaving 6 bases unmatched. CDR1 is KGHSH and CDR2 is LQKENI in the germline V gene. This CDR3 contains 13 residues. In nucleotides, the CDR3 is TGTGCCAGCTCACCGGACGCGGGACAGGCCCAGTACTTC. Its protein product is CASSPDAGQAQYF.

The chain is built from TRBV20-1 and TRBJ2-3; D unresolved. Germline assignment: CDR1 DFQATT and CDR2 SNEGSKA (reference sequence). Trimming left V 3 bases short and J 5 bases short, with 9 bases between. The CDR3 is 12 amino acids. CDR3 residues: CSASTRQDTQYF. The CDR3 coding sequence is TGCAGTGCTAGTACGCGTCAAGATACGCAGTATTTT.

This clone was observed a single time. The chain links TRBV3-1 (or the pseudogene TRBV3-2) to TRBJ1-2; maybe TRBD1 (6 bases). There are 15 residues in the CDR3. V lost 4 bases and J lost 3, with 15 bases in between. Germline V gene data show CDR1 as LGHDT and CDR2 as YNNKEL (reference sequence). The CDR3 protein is CASSPAGQWDYGYTF. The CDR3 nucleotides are TGTGCCAGCAGCCCCGCAGGACAGTGGGACTATGGCTACACCTTC.

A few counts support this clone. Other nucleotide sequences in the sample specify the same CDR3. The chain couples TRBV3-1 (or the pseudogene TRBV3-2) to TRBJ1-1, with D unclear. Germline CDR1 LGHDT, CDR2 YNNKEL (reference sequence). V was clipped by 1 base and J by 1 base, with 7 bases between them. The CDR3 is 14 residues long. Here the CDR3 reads CASSQVGANTEAFF. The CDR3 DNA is TGTGCCAGCAGCCAAGTCGGAGCGAACACTGAAGCTTTCTTT.

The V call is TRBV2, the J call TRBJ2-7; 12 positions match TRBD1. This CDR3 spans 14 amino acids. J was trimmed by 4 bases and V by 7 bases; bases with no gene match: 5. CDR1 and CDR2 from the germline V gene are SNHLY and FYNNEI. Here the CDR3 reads CASMRGQGAYEQYF. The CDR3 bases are TGTGCCAGCATGCGGGGACAGGGGGCTTACGAGCAGTACTTC.

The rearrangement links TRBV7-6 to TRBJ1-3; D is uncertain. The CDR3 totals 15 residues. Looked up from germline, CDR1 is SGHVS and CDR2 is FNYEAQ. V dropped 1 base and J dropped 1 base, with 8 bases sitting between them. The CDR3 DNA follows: TGTGCCAGCAGCTTAGGAGCTGAGTCTGGAAACACCATATATTTT. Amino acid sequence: CASSLGAESGNTIYF.

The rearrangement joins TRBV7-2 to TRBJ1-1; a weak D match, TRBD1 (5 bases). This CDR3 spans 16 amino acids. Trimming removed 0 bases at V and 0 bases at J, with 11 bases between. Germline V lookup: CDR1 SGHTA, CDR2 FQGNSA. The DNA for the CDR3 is TGTGCCAGCAGCTTAGCGCGGGGACGCTTGAACACTGAAGCTTTCTTT. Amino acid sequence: CASSLARGRLNTEAFF.

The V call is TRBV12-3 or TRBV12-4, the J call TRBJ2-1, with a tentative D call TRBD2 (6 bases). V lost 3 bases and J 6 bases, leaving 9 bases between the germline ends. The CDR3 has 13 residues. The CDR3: CASSLGTFNEQFF. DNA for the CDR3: TGTGCCAGCAGTTTGGGGACTTTCAATGAGCAGTTCTTC.

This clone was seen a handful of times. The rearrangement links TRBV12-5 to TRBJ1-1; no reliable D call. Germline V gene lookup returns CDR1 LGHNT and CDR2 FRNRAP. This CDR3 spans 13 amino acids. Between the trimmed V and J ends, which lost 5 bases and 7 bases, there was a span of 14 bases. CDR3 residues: CASGLLGRNEAFF. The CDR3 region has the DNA TGTGCTAGTGGTCTCCTGGGCCGAAATGAAGCTTTCTTT.

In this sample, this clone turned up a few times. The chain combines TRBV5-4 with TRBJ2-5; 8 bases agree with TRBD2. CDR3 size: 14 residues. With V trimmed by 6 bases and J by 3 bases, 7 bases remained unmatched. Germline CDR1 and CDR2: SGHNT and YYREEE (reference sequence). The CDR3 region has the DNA TGTGCCAGCAAGCCGGGCGGGGGGAAAGAGACCCAGTACTTC. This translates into CASKPGGGKETQYF.

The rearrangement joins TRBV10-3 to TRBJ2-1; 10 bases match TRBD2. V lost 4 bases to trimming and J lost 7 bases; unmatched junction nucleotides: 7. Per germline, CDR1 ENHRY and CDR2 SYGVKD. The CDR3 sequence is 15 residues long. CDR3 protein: CAISAAGGSINEQFF. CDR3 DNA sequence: TGTGCCATCAGTGCAGCGGGGGGGTCTATAAATGAGCAGTTCTTC.

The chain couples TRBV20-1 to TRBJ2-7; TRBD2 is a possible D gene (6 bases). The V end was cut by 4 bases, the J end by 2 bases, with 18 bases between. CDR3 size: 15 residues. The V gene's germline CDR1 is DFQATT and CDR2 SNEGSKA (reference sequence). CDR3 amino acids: CSANDRTKRAYEQYF. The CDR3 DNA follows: TGCAGTGCTAATGACCGGACTAAGAGGGCCTACGAGCAGTACTTC.